The 24 T cell receptor beta chains reported below all come from one sample, sequenced in a study of T cell repertoires in cytomegalovirus infection (dated by TCRdb to about 2019). Instrument on record: Illumina HiSeq 1500. TCRdb reran the public reads through fastp at Q25 and MiXCR, keeping productive beta chains. CDR3 protein duplicates are merged, each entry listing the most common genes and DNA. The sample table lists about 270,000 distinct CDR3 sequences, 20% to 25% of them with a count of one. Roughly 19% of the sample is taken by the ten largest. Antigen specificity for these receptors is unknown. The meaning of the sample's treatment or condition label: in vitro stimulation with specific CMV peptide epitopes to enrich CMV-specific T cells. The source was cultured PBMCs, collected from culture after CMV antigen stimulation. The origin of the receptors is a human donor in good health (CMV status not recorded). Some clones in this sample may be carry-over from other donors' samples.

This rearrangement joins TRBV5-4 to TRBJ2-7, with TRBD2 matching 14 bases. V lost 0 bases and J lost 9; bases outside the gene matches: 8. Per germline, CDR1 SGHNT and CDR2 YYREEE (reference sequence). There are 16 residues in the CDR3. The CDR3 spells CASSLGGTSGSDVQYF. In nucleotides, the CDR3 is TGTGCCAGCAGCTTGGGGGGGACTAGCGGGAGTGATGTGCAGTACTTC.

The chain links TRBV2 to TRBJ2-5; D unclear. Germline CDR1 and CDR2: SNHLY and FYNNEI. Trimming removed 6 bases from V and 3 bases from J, with 8 bases in between. The CDR3 covers 12 residues. The CDR3 sequence: CASREREETQYF. The CDR3 region has the DNA TGTGCCAGCAGAGAGAGAGAAGAGACCCAGTACTTC. The entire variable domain, with the rest obtained from reference TRBV2 and TRBJ2-5, is as follows: EPEVTQTPSHQVTQMGQEVILRCVPISNHLYFYWYRQILGQKVEFLVSFYNNEISEKSEIFDDQFSVERPDGSNFTLKIRSTKLEDSAMYFCASREREETQYFGPGTRLLVL.

The chain is built from TRBV12-3 or TRBV12-4 and TRBJ2-1, with 8 bases matching TRBD2. The CDR3 extends over 16 amino acids. V trimming: 4 bases; J trimming: 2 bases; junction bases outside the gene matches: 7. The CDR3 bases are TGTGCCAGCAGTTGGTCGGGACTAGGGCCCTACAATGAGCAGTTCTTC. This encodes CASSWSGLGPYNEQFF.

V usage is TRBV4-1 and J usage is TRBJ2-5, with a tentative D call TRBD2 (6 bases). This CDR3 region has 16 residues. Germline V gene data show CDR1 as MGHRA and CDR2 as YSYEKL. The V end lost 1 base, the J end lost 2 bases, and 14 bases lay between the germline ends. CDR3 amino acids: CASSQADGSGQETQYF. The DNA of the CDR3 is TGCGCCAGCAGCCAAGCGGACGGGAGTGGTCAAGAGACCCAGTACTTC.

In this sample, this clonotype turned up many times. This sequence joins TRBV7-2 and TRBJ1-1, with a tentative D call TRBD1 (5 bases). The ends were cut back, 5 bases at V and 0 bases at J, with 16 bases in the middle. The CDR3 consists of 16 residues. Germline CDR1 and CDR2: SGHTA and FQGNSA. The CDR3: CASSRRLRGMNTEAFF. DNA of the CDR3: TGTGCCAGCAGCCGCCGTCTACGGGGGATGAACACTGAAGCTTTCTTT.

The chain joins TRBV6-5 to TRBJ1-1, with no clear D. Germline CDR1 is MNHEY and CDR2 is SVGAGI. This CDR3 has 15 residues. V lost 0 bases and J lost 3, with 11 bases in between. The chain's CDR3 is CASSYSIYSDTEAFF. The CDR3 DNA follows: TGTGCCAGCAGTTACTCGATCTACTCGGACACTGAAGCTTTCTTT.

To note about this clonotype: Just one base apart from a much larger clone, this may be a read error. V gene TRBV7-6 combines with J gene TRBJ2-3; either TRBD1 or TRBD2 may supply D (6 bases each). V dropped 4 bases and J dropped 0 bases, with 8 bases sitting between them. This CDR3 has 14 amino acids. CDR1 is SGHVS and CDR2 is FNYEAQ in the germline V gene. Here the CDR3 DNA reads TGTGCCAGCAGCTCGGGGGCTAGCACAGATACGCAGTATTTT. This gives the protein CASSSGASTDTQYF.

This clonotype was found a few times. The chain employs TRBV11-2 and TRBJ1-2; a possible D gene is TRBD1 (5 bases). The CDR3 totals 15 residues. V was trimmed by 4 bases and J by 5 bases, leaving 17 bases between them. Germline-derived CDR1 and CDR2 are SGHAT and FQNNGV. The CDR3 coding sequence is TGTGCCAGCAGCTCCATCCGCTGGGGCTGGTATGGCTACACCTTC. It codes for CASSSIRWGWYGYTF.

This clonotype appeared many times. The gene calls are TRBV27 and TRBJ2-7; 10 bases fit TRBD2. The junction had 4 bases not matched to a gene; V was cut back by 6 bases and J by 2 bases. CDR1 and CDR2 (germline): MNHEY, SMNVEV (reference sequence). The CDR3 spans 14 residues. CDR3 sequence (DNA): TGTGCCAGCAGGCCTAGCGGGAGCCCCTACGAGCAGTACTTC. Its protein product is CASRPSGSPYEQYF.

The gene calls are TRBV13 and TRBJ1-2; TRBD1 might be the D (6 bases). Germline loops: CDR1 PRHDT, CDR2 FYEKMQ (reference sequence). V was trimmed by 3 bases and J by 4 bases, leaving 15 bases between them. This CDR3 is 15 amino acids long. The DNA of the CDR3 is TGTGCCAGCAGCTTTTGGGTCGTCAGGGGCTATGGCTACACCTTC. Its translation: CASSFWVVRGYGYTF.

This clonotype was observed at least ten times. The chain joins TRBV7-9 to TRBJ2-5, with D perhaps matching TRBD2 (5 bases). Trimming pared 0 bases from V and 2 bases from J, leaving 7 bases between. Germline V CDR1 and CDR2: SEHNR, FQNEAQ (reference sequence). The CDR3 is 14 amino acids. In DNA form, the CDR3 reads TGTGCCAGCAGCTTAGCTAGCGCTCAAGAGACCCAGTACTTC. Its protein is CASSLASAQETQYF.

The genes are TRBV12-3 or TRBV12-4 and TRBJ2-6; D ambiguous. V lost 6 bases and J lost 0, with 6 bases in between. CDR3 length: 14 residues. The CDR3 loop reads CASRKNSGANVLTF. Here the CDR3 DNA reads TGTGCCAGCAGAAAGAACTCTGGGGCCAACGTCCTGACTTTC.

Ten or more counts support this clonotype. The chain links TRBV7-2 to TRBJ2-1; 12 bases match TRBD2. This CDR3 contains 14 residues. Germline trimming cut 5 bases from V and 9 bases from J; bases unmatched to any gene: 5. Germline lookup yields CDR1 SGHTA and CDR2 FQGNSA. The DNA of the CDR3 is TGTGCCAGCAGCGGACTGACTAGCGGGAGTGAGCAGTTCTTC. Residues: CASSGLTSGSEQFF.

This clonotype came up a few times. This chain connects TRBV6-1 to TRBJ1-6; no clear D. V gave up 0 bases and J gave up 8 bases, with 14 bases separating them. Looked up from germline, CDR1 is MNHNS and CDR2 is SASEGT. This CDR3 has 16 amino acids. The CDR3 nucleotides read TGTGCCAGCAGTGAAGCGCAAAGAGGGCTGGATTCACCCCTCCACTTT. It translates to CASSEAQRGLDSPLHF.

J is TRBJ2-1 and V is TRBV19; D gene uncertain. CDR1 LNHDA and CDR2 SQIVND come from the germline V gene (reference sequence). The CDR3 has 15 amino acids. Trimming removed 3 bases at V and 2 bases at J, with 11 bases between. This chain's CDR3 is CASSILPPAYNEQFF. The CDR3 DNA sequence: TGTGCCAGTAGTATCCTACCGCCCGCCTACAATGAGCAGTTCTTC.

This clonotype was picked up a small number of times. V is TRBV10-1 and J is TRBJ2-1; 11 bases line up with TRBD2. With 2 bases clipped from V and 4 bases from J, the junction kept 4 bases outside the gene matches. Germline V lookup: CDR1 WNHNN, CDR2 SYGVQD (reference sequence). The CDR3 consists of 16 residues. Written as DNA, the CDR3 is TGCGCCAGCAGTGAGAGGACTAGCGGGCCTTACAATGAGCAGTTCTTC. Protein: CASSERTSGPYNEQFF.

This clonotype was seen at least ten times. The genes are TRBV7-2 and TRBJ2-5; D ambiguous. Germline V gene lookup returns CDR1 SGHTA and CDR2 FQGNSA. There are 15 residues in the CDR3. V was cut by 1 base and J by 2 bases, with 11 bases left in between. The CDR3 nucleotides read TGTGCCAGCAGCTTAGTTTGGGATTCTCAAGAGACCCAGTACTTC. This translates into CASSLVWDSQETQYF.

The chain links TRBV4-2 to TRBJ2-1, with D maybe TRBD1 (5 bases). This CDR3 is built from 18 residues. Germline values: CDR1 LGHNA, CDR2 YNFKEQ. The V end lost 0 bases, the J end lost 0 bases, and 15 bases lay between the germline ends. CDR3 residues: CASSQDQGAKDSYNEQFF. CDR3 in DNA: TGTGCCAGCAGCCAAGATCAAGGGGCTAAAGACTCCTACAATGAGCAGTTCTTC.

The chain joins TRBV12-3 or TRBV12-4 to TRBJ1-3; D gene unclear. The length of the CDR3 is 14 residues. Between the trimmed V and J ends, which lost 5 bases and 4 bases, there was a span of 12 bases. The CDR3 loop reads CASSTTARGNTIYF. The DNA for the CDR3 is TGTGCCAGCAGTACGACCGCGAGGGGAAACACCATATATTTT.

This clonotype was detected many times. The gene calls are TRBV7-2 and TRBJ2-5; the D call may be TRBD1 or TRBD2 (6 bases each). Germline V gives CDR1 SGHTA, CDR2 FQGNSA. V dropped 0 bases and J dropped 4 bases, with 15 bases sitting between them. This CDR3 has 16 amino acids. The CDR3 DNA sequence: TGTGCCAGCAGCTTAGCGGTCCCCTCGGGGGCAGAGACCCAGTACTTC. Translated, it gives CASSLAVPSGAETQYF.

This clonotype was detected many times. The chain links TRBV7-2 to TRBJ1-1, with a possible D match to TRBD1 (6 bases). The CDR3 runs to 16 residues. Germline-derived CDR1 and CDR2 are SGHTA and FQGNSA. With 1 base removed from V and 4 bases from J, the gap between germline ends came to 16 bases. Here the CDR3 DNA reads TGTGCCAGCAGCTTAGGCCGGGGGCGAGGGATCACTGAAGCTTTCTTT. This translates into CASSLGRGRGITEAFF.

This clonotype showed up just a few times. The V and J genes are TRBV12-3 or TRBV12-4 and TRBJ2-7; no clear D. The CDR3 consists of 13 residues. Between the trimmed V and J ends, which lost 3 bases and 4 bases, there was a span of 10 bases. The CDR3 is CASSFAQGYEQYF. In nucleotides, the CDR3 is TGTGCCAGCAGTTTCGCACAAGGTTACGAGCAGTACTTC.

This chain joins TRBV20-1 and TRBJ1-1; tentative D call: TRBD1 (6 bases). The germline V gene encodes CDR1 DFQATT and CDR2 SNEGSKA (reference sequence). This CDR3 region has 14 residues. Trimming left V 5 bases short and J 4 bases short, with 17 bases between. CDR3 nucleotide sequence: TGCAGTGCTCCGACGGGGGGCGCGGGCACTGAAGCTTTCTTT. Translation: CSAPTGGAGTEAFF.

Only a few counts were recorded for this clonotype. This chain connects TRBV7-9 to TRBJ2-3; TRBD2 is a possible D gene (6 bases). This CDR3 comprises 16 residues. Per the germline V gene, CDR1 is SEHNR and CDR2 is FQNEAQ (reference sequence). Trimming took 4 bases from V and 2 from J, leaving 16 bases between them. The CDR3 loop reads CASSSGTSRLTDTQYF. The CDR3 nucleotides are TGTGCCAGCAGCTCCGGGACTTCCAGACTCACAGATACGCAGTATTTT.